A selection of T cell receptor beta chains follows, all from one sample in a study of Ad26.COV2.S vaccination and SARS-CoV-2 variants. Assay: immunoSEQ multiplex PCR; the TCRdb copy retains only in-frame clones and omits some. The sample carries 180,000 or so clones, roughly nine tenths recorded once. Sequenced material: peripheral blood, taken after recovery from COVID-19. The source of these receptors is a human donor who had recovered from COVID-19. The CDR3 runs from the conserved cysteine through the conserved F or W. Each record gives: clone size, D gene, J gene, CDR3 length, V gene, CDR3 protein, CDR3 DNA. D genes are given only for firm matches. Clone sizes are given selectively: once, few, many, or a class where the clone is expanded.

. | . | TRBJ1-2 | 13 | TRBV28 | CASSSGRTYGYTF | TGTGCCAGCAGTTCCGGACGGACCTATGGCTACACCTTC
. | . | TRBJ1-3 | 17 | TRBV3-1/TRBV3-2 | CASSQVAGFSPGNTIYF | TGTGCCAGCAGCCAAGTCGCAGGGTTCTCTCCTGGAAACACCATATATTTT
. | . | TRBJ1-1 | 12 | TRBV29-1 | CSVEPGTGEAFF | TGCAGCGTTGAGCCGGGGACCGGTGAAGCTTTCTTT
. | . | TRBJ1-3 | 14 | TRBV7-8 | CASSSLVSGNTIYF | TGTGCCAGCAGCTCTTTGGTCTCTGGAAACACCATATATTTT
. | . | TRBJ2-7 | 13 | TRBV5-1 | CASKVGTDYEQYF | TGCGCCAGCAAGGTAGGTACGGACTACGAGCAGTACTTC
. | TRBD1 | TRBJ1-5 | 14 | TRBV28 | CASDDREVVQPQHF | TGTGCCAGCGATGACAGGGAAGTGGTTCAGCCCCAGCATTTT
. | . | TRBJ1-1 | 12 | TRBV5-3 | CARGVGDTEAFF | TGTGCCAGAGGGGTGGGGGACACTGAAGCTTTCTTT
. | TRBD2 | TRBJ2-5 | 14 | TRBV2 | CASSWTSGQYTQYF | TGTGCCAGCAGCTGGACTAGCGGGCAATACACCCAGTACTTC
once | . | TRBJ2-1 | 12 | TRBV5-4 | CASSLRVNEQFF | TGTGCCAGCAGCTTGCGCGTTAATGAGCAGTTCTTC
. | TRBD2 | TRBJ2-7 | 12 | TRBV7-2 | CASSLGLAEQYF | TGTGCCAGCAGCTTGGGACTAGCCGAGCAGTACTTC
. | TRBD2 | TRBJ2-1 | 16 | TRBV2 | CASQVLAGGSYNEQFF | TGTGCCAGCCAAGTGCTAGCGGGGGGGTCCTACAATGAGCAGTTCTTC
. | . | TRBJ1-1 | 14 | TRBV13 | CASSSRPGGTEAFF | TGTGCCAGCAGCTCCCGCCCCGGGGGTACTGAAGCTTTCTTT
. | . | TRBJ2-3 | 13 | TRBV15 | CATSRPPTDTQYF | TGTGCCACCAGCAGACCCCCGACAGATACGCAGTATTTT
. | . | TRBJ1-2 | 15 | TRBV4-1 | CASSQVTDSTYGYTF | TGCGCCAGCAGCCAGGTAACTGACAGCACCTATGGCTACACCTTC
. | TRBD1 | TRBJ2-5 | 13 | TRBV11-2 | CASSSTGPETQYF | TGTGCCAGCAGCTCGACAGGGCCGGAGACCCAGTACTTC
. | . | TRBJ1-3 | 12 | TRBV30 | CAWTLSGNTIYF | TGTGCCTGGACCCTCTCTGGAAACACCATATATTTT
. | . | TRBJ2-3 | 12 | TRBV5-1 | CASSLDRDTQYF | TGCGCCAGCAGCTTGGATCGAGATACGCAGTATTTT
. | . | TRBJ1-1 | 14 | TRBV3-1/TRBV3-2 | CASSQDNWRTEAFF | TGTGCCAGCAGCCAAGATAATTGGAGAACTGAAGCTTTCTTT
. | . | TRBJ2-7 | 14 | TRBV5-1 | CASNWGSSSDEQYF | TGCGCCAGCAACTGGGGATCTAGCTCCGACGAGCAGTACTTC
many | . | TRBJ1-1 | 14 | TRBV5-6 | CASSWGLENTEAFF | TGTGCCAGCAGCTGGGGACTGGAGAACACTGAAGCTTTCTTT
. | . | TRBJ1-4 | 14 | TRBV9 | CASSVGFSGEKLFF | TGTGCCAGCAGCGTAGGGTTCTCGGGTGAAAAACTGTTTTTT
. | . | TRBJ1-1 | 14 | TRBV6-2/TRBV6-3 | CASSFSRGNTEAFF | TGTGCCAGCAGTTTTAGCCGGGGGAACACTGAAGCTTTCTTT
. | . | TRBJ2-6 | 20 | TRBV7-3 | CASSLRVTRQESSGANVLTF | TGTGCCAGCAGCTTACGAGTTACGCGACAGGAGTCCTCTGGGGCCAACGTCCTGACTTTC
few | . | TRBJ2-7 | 14 | TRBV7-9 | CASSGRDSSYEQYF | TGTGCCAGCAGCGGCCGGGACTCGTCCTACGAGCAGTACTTC
. | TRBD2 | TRBJ2-3 | 18 | TRBV5-4 | CASSLGLAGTRGTDTQYF | TGTGCCAGCAGCTTGGGACTAGCGGGGACTCGGGGCACAGATACGCAGTATTTT
once | TRBD1 | TRBJ1-2 | 18 | TRBV18 | CASSPTIFPGQGYYGYTF | TGTGCCAGCTCACCGACTATATTCCCGGGACAGGGCTACTATGGCTACACCTTC
once | TRBD2 | TRBJ2-5 | 14 | TRBV6-5 | CASSYSGTPGGQYF | TGTGCCAGCAGTTACTCGGGGACCCCGGGGGGGCAGTACTTC
. | . | TRBJ1-2 | 15 | TRBV7-3 | CASSLGGAQDYGYTF | TGTGCCAGCAGCTTAGGGGGGGCGCAGGACTATGGCTACACCTTC
once | . | TRBJ1-1 | 11 | TRBV6-5 | CASSSRGEAFF | TGTGCCAGCAGCTCCCGGGGGGAAGCTTTCTTT
once | . | TRBJ1-1 | 15 | TRBV11-2 | CASSLRQGPGTEAFF | TGTGCCAGCAGCCTGAGACAAGGGCCGGGGACTGAAGCTTTCTTT
. | . | TRBJ1-5 | 12 | TRBV2 | CASRDSDRPQHF | TGTGCCAGCAGGGACAGTGATAGACCCCAGCATTTT
. | . | TRBJ1-1 | 13 | TRBV12-3/TRBV12-4 | CASRAFSNTEAFF | TGTGCCAGCAGAGCTTTCTCGAACACTGAAGCTTTCTTT
. | TRBD1 | TRBJ1-2 | 13 | TRBV6-5 | CASSLGQGGGYTF | TGTGCCAGCAGCTTGGGACAGGGTGGAGGCTACACCTTC
once | . | TRBJ2-3 | 13 | TRBV10-1 | CASSSGGGGTQYF | TGCGCCAGCAGTTCTGGGGGAGGAGGCACGCAGTATTTT
. | TRBD1 | TRBJ1-2 | 12 | TRBV14 | CASSQAGRGRIF | TGTGCCAGCAGCCAAGCTGGTAGGGGGCGCATCTTC
. | . | TRBJ1-6 | 15 | TRBV5-1 | CASTLRIGDNSPLHF | TGCGCCAGCACCCTAAGGATAGGGGACAATTCACCCCTCCACTTT
. | . | TRBJ1-2 | 14 | TRBV24-1 | CATSDLRGDYGYTF | TGTGCCACCAGTGATTTAAGGGGGGATTATGGCTACACCTTC
. | . | TRBJ1-2 | 12 | TRBV28 | CASSRGQLGYTF | TGTGCCAGCAGCCGCGGACAACTCGGCTACACCTTC
. | . | TRBJ1-1 | 15 | TRBV7-9 | CASSPWGRMNTEAFF | TGTGCCAGCAGCCCATGGGGACGGATGAACACTGAAGCTTTCTTT
. | TRBD1 | TRBJ2-5 | 15 | TRBV5-1 | CASSLDRVQWETQYF | TGCGCCAGCAGCCTGGACAGGGTTCAATGGGAGACCCAGTACTTC
. | . | TRBJ2-5 | 13 | TRBV2 | CASATATQETQYF | TGTGCCAGCGCCACAGCAACTCAAGAGACCCAGTACTTC
. | TRBD1 | TRBJ1-2 | 14 | TRBV6-4 | CASSSGTGVRGYTF | TGTGCCAGCAGCTCCGGGACAGGGGTGAGAGGCTACACCTTC
. | . | TRBJ1-5 | 16 | TRBV6-6 | CASSYRQGVSNQPQHF | TGTGCCAGCAGTTATCGGCAGGGTGTTAGCAATCAGCCCCAGCATTTT
. | TRBD1 | TRBJ2-5 | 14 | TRBV18 | CASSPTGGGETQYF | TGTGCCAGCTCACCGACAGGGGGCGGAGAGACCCAGTACTTC
. | TRBD1 | TRBJ1-2 | 15 | TRBV18 | CASSPGTGNNYGYTF | TGTGCCAGCTCACCGGGGACAGGGAATAACTATGGCTACACCTTC
. | . | TRBJ2-7 | 13 | TRBV5-8 | CASSLVGPYEQYF | TGTGCCAGCAGCTTGGTGGGGCCCTACGAGCAGTACTTC
. | . | TRBJ2-1 | 15 | TRBV7-8 | CASSFGRSSNNEQFF | TGTGCCAGCAGCTTTGGGCGTTCCTCCAACAATGAGCAGTTCTTC
. | . | TRBJ2-3 | 14 | TRBV10-3 | CAISKEREADTQYF | TGTGCCATCAGTAAAGAAAGAGAGGCAGATACGCAGTATTTT
. | . | TRBJ1-2 | 13 | TRBV28 | CASSSNYWGGYTF | TGTGCCAGCAGTTCCAACTACTGGGGTGGCTACACCTTC
few | . | TRBJ1-6 | 14 | TRBV4-1 | CASSQDGGYSPLHF | TGCGCCAGCAGCCAAGATGGGGGGTACTCACCCCTCCACTTT
. | TRBD1 | TRBJ2-2 | 14 | TRBV10-1 | CASVGQGWPGELFF | TGCGCCAGCGTAGGACAGGGATGGCCCGGGGAGCTGTTTTTT
. | TRBD1 | TRBJ2-7 | 12 | TRBV6-6 | CASRDTGGEQYF | TGTGCCAGCAGGGATACAGGGGGCGAGCAGTACTTC
. | . | TRBJ2-5 | 13 | TRBV5-4 | CASHLGTQETQYF | TGTGCCAGCCACCTCGGGACCCAAGAGACCCAGTACTTC
. | . | TRBJ2-7 | 15 | TRBV10-3 | CAISENGDVSYEQYF | TGTGCCATCAGTGAAAACGGAGACGTTTCCTACGAGCAGTACTTC
few | TRBD2 | TRBJ2-1 | 16 | TRBV6-1 | CASSENPSGEFNEQFF | TGTGCCAGCAGTGAAAACCCTAGCGGGGAATTCAATGAGCAGTTCTTC
. | TRBD1 | TRBJ1-2 | 17 | TRBV5-1 | CASSLEGRDRGIYGYTF | TGCGCCAGCAGCTTGGAAGGGAGAGACAGGGGAATATATGGCTACACCTTC